This record looks at one T cell receptor beta chain sequence and its context. As yet, its antigen is unknown. The entry originates in a study of cytotoxic CD8 clonotypes in ibrutinib-treated CLL. Study-wide points: Lymph node repertoires were not studied, and sampling times were unmatched. Few clonotypes were public, and these shrank or held steady under treatment.

Depth targeted 1 in 200,000 to 1 in 1 million T cells, averaging approximately 9.3x coverage per clonotype. TCRdb's table, derived via immunoSEQ multiplex PCR, lists solely in-frame clones and lacks some. Found here are around 70,000 clones, less than 95% of them singletons; the top ten hold approximately 3.1%. CDR3 length: 14 residues. The V segment lost 3 bases and the J segment 3 bases; nucleotides outside the gene matches: 4. Per the germline V gene, CDR1 is SNHLY and CDR2 is FYNNEI. The TCR beta libraries used 1.5 to 2 micrograms of genomic DNA that came from cryopreserved PBMCs. The genes are TRBV2 and TRBJ2-7; 8 bases agree with TRBD1. The TCR originated in a human donor with chronic lymphocytic leukemia. Sequencing used PBMCs, obtained after 12 months of ibrutinib treatment. The CDR3 reads CASSDGTGFYEQYF. CDR3 bases: TGTGCCAGCAGTGACGGGACAGGATTCTACGAGCAGTACTTC.